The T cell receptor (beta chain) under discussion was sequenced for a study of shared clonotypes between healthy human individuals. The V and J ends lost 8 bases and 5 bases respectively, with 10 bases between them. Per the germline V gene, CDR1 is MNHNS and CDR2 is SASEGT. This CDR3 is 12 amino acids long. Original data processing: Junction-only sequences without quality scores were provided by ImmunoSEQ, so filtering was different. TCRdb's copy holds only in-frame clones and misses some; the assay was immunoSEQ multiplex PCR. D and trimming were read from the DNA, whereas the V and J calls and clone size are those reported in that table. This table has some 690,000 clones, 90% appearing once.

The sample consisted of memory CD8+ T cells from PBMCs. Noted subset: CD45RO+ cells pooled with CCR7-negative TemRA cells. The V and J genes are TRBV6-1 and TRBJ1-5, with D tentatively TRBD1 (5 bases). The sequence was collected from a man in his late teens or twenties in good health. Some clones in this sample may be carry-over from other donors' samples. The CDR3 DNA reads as TGTGCCAGCTGGGGCGTCGATCAGCCCCAGCATTTT. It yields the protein CASWGVDQPQHF.